A single sample is the source of the 19 T cell receptor beta chains below, sequenced in a study of control samples from healthy donors and cancer patients. The table came from immunoSEQ multiplex PCR; TCRdb's copy has only in-frame clones and leaves some out. This sample has about 270,000 clones, with roughly 80% found just once. Source material: PBMCs. These receptors were obtained from a woman aged 60-75 years with lung cancer.

This sequence joins TRBV6-5 and TRBJ2-3, with 11 bases that match TRBD2. The CDR3 runs 15 residues. J lost 4 bases, V lost 5 bases, and 5 bases had no gene match. CDR1 and CDR2 from the germline V gene are MNHEY and SVGAGI. CDR3 loop: CASSTLAGGADTQYF. CDR3 DNA sequence: TGTGCCAGCAGTACGCTAGCGGGGGGAGCAGATACGCAGTATTTT.

Here the CDR3 reads CASSRQGNQPQHF. The CDR3 nucleotides are TGTGCCAGCTCACGACAGGGGAATCAGCCCCAGCATTTT. This chain joins TRBV18 and TRBJ1-5; 8 bases agree with TRBD1. J lost 4 bases, V lost 4 bases, and 0 bases had no gene match. Germline V CDR1 and CDR2: KGHSH, LQKENI. The CDR3 covers 13 residues. The whole variable domain, remainder taken from reference TRBV18 and TRBJ1-5, is NAGVMQNPRHLVRRRGQEARLRCSPMKGHSHVYWYRQLPEEGLKFMVYLQKENIIDESGMPKERFSAEFPKEGPSILRIQQVVRGDSAAYFCASSRQGNQPQHFGDGTRLSIL.

The CDR3: CSASWQGRGYTF. Written as DNA, the CDR3 is TGCAGTGCTAGTTGGCAGGGACGTGGCTACACCTTC. The chain uses TRBV20-1 and TRBJ1-2; the D gene is possibly TRBD1 (5 bases). The CDR3 is made up of 12 amino acids. V gave up 3 bases and J gave up 7 bases, with 12 bases separating them. Germline V gene data show CDR1 as DFQATT and CDR2 as SNEGSKA (reference sequence).

The genes are TRBV27 and TRBJ2-2; D unresolved. CDR1 is MNHEY and CDR2 is SMNVEV in the germline V gene (reference sequence). Trimming shortened V by 7 bases and J by 1 base, and 13 bases separated the two germline ends. The CDR3 spans 15 residues. CDR3 residues: CASTPGQLNTGELFF. The CDR3 DNA is TGTGCCAGCACCCCCGGGCAGCTGAACACCGGGGAGCTGTTTTTT.

This chain joins TRBV5-1 and TRBJ2-7; TRBD1 agrees at 8 bases. Germline V CDR1 and CDR2: SGHRS, YFSETQ. J was trimmed by 2 bases and V by 7 bases; bases with no gene match: 8. The CDR3 loop spans 14 amino acids. The DNA of the CDR3 is TGCGCCAGCCGCTCCCAGACAGGGGCCTACGAGCAGTACTTC. This gives the protein CASRSQTGAYEQYF.

The sample holds one count of this clone. The chain has TRBV6-5 and TRBJ1-5, with D unclear. The CDR3 consists of 14 residues. Trimming took 1 base from V and 4 from J, leaving 8 bases between them. The germline gives CDR1 MNHEY, CDR2 SVGAGI. CDR3 bases: TGTGCCAGCAGTTACTTTAGCCAAAATCAGCCCCAGCATTTT. Translation gives CASSYFSQNQPQHF.

The rearrangement links TRBV20-1 to TRBJ2-7; D is undetermined. Germline CDR1 is DFQATT and CDR2 is SNEGSKA (reference sequence). This CDR3 comprises 10 residues. Trimming pared 6 bases from V and 3 bases from J, leaving 6 bases between. This CDR3 reads CSAEYYEQYF. CDR3 bases: TGCAGTGCAGAATACTACGAGCAGTACTTC.

This clone appeared a single time. V gene TRBV2 combines with J gene TRBJ1-6; 9 positions match TRBD1. V gave up 5 bases and J gave up 6 bases; unmatched junction bases: 8. CDR1 and CDR2 from the germline V gene are SNHLY and FYNNEI. The CDR3 contains 16 residues. The CDR3 region is CASSPRTGVGNSPLHF. In DNA form, the CDR3 reads TGTGCCAGCAGTCCTCGGACAGGGGTCGGTAATTCACCCCTCCACTTT. The whole variable domain, remainder taken from reference TRBV2 and TRBJ1-6, is EPEVTQTPSHQVTQMGQEVILRCVPISNHLYFYWYRQILGQKVEFLVSFYNNEISEKSEIFDDQFSVERPDGSNFTLKIRSTKLEDSAMYFCASSPRTGVGNSPLHFGNGTRLTVT.

In the case of this clone: One junction end does not reproduce the germline sequence, and a read error may be involved. This chain links TRBV20-1 with TRBJ2-7, with D possibly matching TRBD2 (5 bases). The CDR3 loop spans 11 amino acids. The germline gives CDR1 DFQATT, CDR2 SNEGSKA (reference sequence). This chain's CDR3 is CSAGDYSEQYF. The CDR3 DNA follows: TGCAGTGCTGGAGACTACAGCGAGCAGTACTTC.

The chain uses TRBV7-3 and TRBJ2-1, with D perhaps matching TRBD2 (6 bases). The ends were cut back, 5 bases at V and 4 bases at J, with 9 bases in the middle. This CDR3 is 13 amino acids long. The germline CDR1 and CDR2 sequences are SGHTA and FQGTGA. CDR3 sequence: CASSPGTYNEQFF. CDR3 DNA: TGTGCCAGCAGCCCCGGGACTTACAATGAGCAGTTCTTC.

J is TRBJ2-3 and V is TRBV9; 10 bases line up with TRBD2. V shed 4 bases, J shed 6 bases, and the junction held 8 bases outside the gene matches. The CDR3 is 15 amino acids. Germline loops: CDR1 SGDLS, CDR2 YYNGEE. The CDR3 region is CASSPGAGGYDTQYF. CDR3 sequence (DNA): TGTGCCAGCAGCCCCGGAGCGGGGGGGTACGATACGCAGTATTTT. The full variable domain, its missing parts supplied by reference TRBV9 and TRBJ2-3, is DSGVTQTPKHLITATGQRVTLRCSPRSGDLSVYWYQQSLDQGLQFLIQYYNGEERAKGNILERFSAQQFPDLHSELNLSSLELGDSALYFCASSPGAGGYDTQYFGPGTRLTVL.

This chain uses TRBV3-1 (or the pseudogene TRBV3-2) with TRBJ1-2, with D perhaps TRBD1 (6 bases). Germline CDR1 is LGHDT and CDR2 is YNNKEL (reference sequence). The V gene lost 1 base and the J gene lost 2 bases, with 8 bases spanning the gap. The CDR3 loop spans 14 amino acids. CDR3 bases: TGTGCCAGCAGCCAAGCGGACAGCAACTATGGCTACACCTTC. Translation gives CASSQADSNYGYTF.

This sequence joins TRBV19 and TRBJ2-1; the match to TRBD1 covers 9 bases. This CDR3 has 14 residues. V lost 4 bases and J lost 8; bases outside the gene matches: 6. Germline V gene data show CDR1 as LNHDA and CDR2 as SQIVND (reference sequence). For the CDR3, the DNA is TGTGCCAGTAGTAGGGGACAGGGCCTCGATGAGCAGTTCTTC. Translating gives CASSRGQGLDEQFF. Drawing the rest from reference TRBV19 and TRBJ2-1, the complete variable domain is DGGITQSPKYLFRKEGQNVTLSCEQNLNHDAMYWYRQDPGQGLRLIYYSQIVNDFQKGDIAEGYSVSREKKESFPLTVTSAQKNPTAFYLCASSRGQGLDEQFFGPGTRLTVL.

This clone has just one count. The chain is built from TRBV19 and TRBJ2-3; no reliable D call. The V and J ends lost 0 bases and 4 bases respectively, with 17 bases between them. The CDR3 has 17 amino acids. Germline V gene sequence: CDR1 LNHDA, CDR2 SQIVND (reference sequence). CDR3 nucleotides: TGTGCCAGTAGTATAGACCAGACCCCTGGGTTGGCAGATACGCAGTATTTT. It is translated as CASSIDQTPGLADTQYF.

The chain recombines TRBV14 with TRBJ2-5; maybe TRBD1 (6 bases). V was trimmed by 6 bases and J by 0 bases, leaving 11 bases between them. The CDR3 is made up of 14 amino acids. Germline-derived CDR1 and CDR2 are SGHDN and FVKESK. The CDR3 nucleotides read TGTGCCAGCAGGCAAACAGGGTACCAAGAGACCCAGTACTTC. Translation gives CASRQTGYQETQYF.

The chain has TRBV2 and TRBJ1-4; D is possibly TRBD1 (5 bases). This CDR3 region has 16 residues. V gave up 3 bases and J gave up 1 base, with 12 bases separating them. The germline gives CDR1 SNHLY, CDR2 FYNNEI. The CDR3 here is CASSDLGVGTNEKLFF. CDR3 sequence (DNA): TGTGCCAGCAGTGATCTGGGGGTCGGAACTAATGAAAAACTGTTTTTT.

The chain is built from TRBV19 and TRBJ2-2, with 9 bases identical to TRBD1. Germline V gives CDR1 LNHDA, CDR2 SQIVND (reference sequence). V was clipped by 3 bases and J by 3 bases; unmatched bases: 2. The CDR3 spans 15 residues. In DNA, the CDR3 is TGTGCCAGTAGTATTCGGGACAGGGACACCGGGGAGCTGTTTTTT. Amino acids: CASSIRDRDTGELFF.

This clone was detected only a few times. This chain joins TRBV5-1 and TRBJ1-1, with D maybe TRBD1 (5 bases). The V gene's germline CDR1 is SGHRS and CDR2 YFSETQ. This CDR3 contains 14 residues. The germline V and J ends were trimmed by 0 bases and 3 bases, with 9 bases remaining between them. The CDR3 sequence: CASSLVLGDTEAFF. CDR3 bases: TGCGCCAGCAGCTTGGTTCTGGGGGACACTGAAGCTTTCTTT.

The gene calls are TRBV27 and TRBJ2-1; 7 bases are shared with TRBD1. Germline V CDR1 and CDR2: MNHEY, SMNVEV (reference sequence). With 8 bases clipped from V and 6 bases from J, the junction kept 7 bases outside the gene matches. There are 13 residues in the CDR3. CDR3 in DNA: TGTGCCAGCCGTCGACAGGGTTCCAATGAGCAGTTCTTC. As protein: CASRRQGSNEQFF.